The 16 T cell receptor beta chains listed next were all sequenced from one sample in a study of T cells after yellow fever vaccination. MiXCR, applied by TCRdb to the 5' RACE reads, yields one record per CDR3 protein. The table records 300,000 to 400,000 distinct CDR3 sequences, approximately 4.2% of them present only once. The specimen was PBMCs, collected 5 days after the yellow fever booster vaccination. The receptors originated from a man aged 18 to 29 who received the YFV17D yellow fever vaccine.

This clonotype was observed many times. V gene TRBV18 combines with J gene TRBJ2-3, with TRBD2 identical over 8 bases. Trimming took 2 bases from V and 13 from J; bases not matched to a gene: 5. This CDR3 region has 12 residues. Germline CDR1 reads KGHSH; CDR2 reads LQKENI. CDR3 in amino acids: CASSPLTSEEYF. For the CDR3, the DNA is TGTGCCAGCTCACCATTGACTAGCGAGGAGTATTTT.

The chain employs TRBV5-1 and TRBJ2-7, with 9 bases aligning to TRBD1. The CDR3 is made up of 15 amino acids. After removal of 4 bases from V and 4 bases from J, the junction contained 9 bases not matched to a gene. Germline V gives CDR1 SGHRS, CDR2 YFSETQ. The chain's CDR3 is CASSAMAGTGYEQYF. The CDR3 bases are TGCGCCAGCAGCGCAATGGCCGGGACAGGGTACGAGCAGTACTTC.

This rearrangement joins TRBV20-1 to TRBJ1-5, with D hard to call. CDR1 DFQATT and CDR2 SNEGSKA come from the germline V gene (reference sequence). The CDR3 loop spans 13 amino acids. With 0 bases removed from V and 6 bases from J, the gap between germline ends came to 9 bases. The CDR3 protein is CSARELASQPQHF. The DNA of the CDR3 is TGCAGTGCTAGAGAGCTAGCTTCTCAGCCCCAGCATTTT.

Ten or more counts support this clonotype. The chain couples TRBV27 to TRBJ2-2; D gene uncertain. The CDR3 totals 15 residues. The V end lost 2 bases, the J end lost 5 bases, and 12 bases lay between the germline ends. CDR1 and CDR2 (germline): MNHEY, SMNVEV (reference sequence). This chain's CDR3 is CASSLHLVETGELFF. DNA of the CDR3: TGTGCCAGCAGTTTACACCTGGTTGAGACCGGGGAGCTGTTTTTT.

This clonotype was seen repeatedly, ten times or more. V gene TRBV18 combines with J gene TRBJ2-7; no clear D. The CDR3 totals 15 residues. Germline-derived CDR1 and CDR2 are KGHSH and LQKENI. V was clipped by 0 bases and J by 0 bases, with 9 bases between them. The DNA for the CDR3 is TGTGCCAGCTCACCACCGGCCAGGAGCTCCTACGAGCAGTACTTC. As protein: CASSPPARSSYEQYF.

The table lists this clonotype with many counts. V is TRBV5-1 and J is TRBJ2-3; TRBD2 agrees at 7 bases. This CDR3 is 15 amino acids long. Germline CDR1 is SGHRS and CDR2 is YFSETQ. V lost 0 bases to trimming and J lost 0 bases; unmatched junction nucleotides: 1. This CDR3 reads CASSLDGGSTDTQYF. The CDR3 DNA reads TGCGCCAGCAGCTTGGACGGGGGGAGCACAGATACGCAGTATTTT.

This clonotype was seen more than once but under ten times. The V and J genes are TRBV7-2 and TRBJ1-5; no clear D gene. Germline CDR1 is SGHTA and CDR2 is FQGNSA. The CDR3 contains 12 residues. Trimming removed 3 bases from V and 11 bases from J, with 11 bases in between. CDR3 protein: CASSFDKQAQHF. In DNA form, the CDR3 reads TGTGCCAGCAGCTTCGACAAGCAGGCCCAGCATTTT.

This chain uses TRBV25-1 with TRBJ1-3; 9 nucleotides align to TRBD1. This CDR3 is 16 amino acids long. Germline CDR1 and CDR2: MGHDK and SYGVNS. V was pared by 1 base and J by 2 bases, with 3 bases of the junction left unmatched. CDR3 sequence reads: CASSELGTGPGNTIYF. CDR3 DNA: TGTGCCAGCAGTGAATTGGGGACAGGGCCTGGAAACACCATATATTTT.

V usage is TRBV6-5 and J usage is TRBJ1-1; 9 nucleotides agree with TRBD1. CDR1 and CDR2 (germline): MNHEY, SVGAGI. J was trimmed by 4 bases and V by 6 bases; bases with no gene match: 6. The CDR3 extends over 14 amino acids. The CDR3 coding sequence is TGTGCCAGCAGGGGACAGGGAGGATCCACTGAAGCTTTCTTT. Protein: CASRGQGGSTEAFF.

This clonotype was seen repeatedly, ten times or more. The chain links TRBV15 to TRBJ2-7; possibly TRBD1 for D (5 bases). This CDR3 has 13 residues. Germline CDR1 and CDR2: LNHNV and YYDKDF (reference sequence). Trimming removed 6 bases at V and 9 bases at J, with 18 bases between. The CDR3 spells CATSTGFGFGQYV. CDR3 in DNA: TGTGCCACCAGTACAGGTTTTGGTTTCGGGCAGTACGTC.

The sample holds many counts of this clonotype. This chain joins TRBV7-3 and TRBJ2-3, with a possible D match to TRBD2 (6 bases). The germline gives CDR1 SGHTA, CDR2 FQGTGA. The CDR3 runs to 14 residues. V gave up 8 bases and J gave up 1 base, with 13 bases separating them. The CDR3 sequence is CASALGLRTDTQYF. Written as DNA, the CDR3 is TGTGCCAGCGCACTCGGACTACGCACAGATACGCAGTATTTT.

This clonotype was recorded a few times. The rearrangement uses TRBV10-1 and TRBJ1-1; 7 bases align to TRBD1. The CDR3 contains 14 residues. Trimming took 3 bases from V and 5 from J; bases not matched to a gene: 6. Germline CDR1 reads WNHNN; CDR2 reads SYGVQD (reference sequence). The chain's CDR3 is CASSEAGGGTEAFF. CDR3 DNA sequence: TGCGCCAGCAGTGAAGCAGGGGGAGGAACTGAAGCTTTCTTT.

In this sample, this clonotype turned up many times. This rearrangement joins TRBV6-5 to TRBJ1-1; no firm D call. The CDR3 is 14 amino acids. V was shortened by 2 bases and J by 4 bases, with 11 bases between the two germline ends. In germline, CDR1 is MNHEY, CDR2 SVGAGI. The CDR3 region has the DNA TGTGCCAGCAGTTACGCCCAACTAGGCACTGAAGCTTTCTTT. This translates into CASSYAQLGTEAFF.

This clonotype was picked up many times. This chain links TRBV2 with TRBJ2-7, with D perhaps assigned TRBD1 or TRBD2 (5 bases each). Trimming pared 6 bases from V and 5 bases from J, leaving 23 bases between. The CDR3 length is 16 residues. CDR1 is SNHLY and CDR2 is FYNNEI in the germline V gene. CDR3 region: CASRDPDSSRGDEQYF. The CDR3 DNA is TGTGCCAGCAGGGACCCAGACAGTAGTCGGGGAGACGAGCAGTACTTC. The variable domain in full, with the rest retrieved from reference TRBV2 and TRBJ2-7, is EPEVTQTPSHQVTQMGQEVILRCVPISNHLYFYWYRQILGQKVEFLVSFYNNEISEKSEIFDDQFSVERPDGSNFTLKIRSTKLEDSAMYFCASRDPDSSRGDEQYFGPGTRLTVT.

This clonotype was recorded at least ten times. V gene TRBV12-5 combines with J gene TRBJ1-1, with D possibly being TRBD1 (6 bases). V lost 5 bases and J 2 bases, leaving 15 bases between the germline ends. The germline gives CDR1 LGHNT, CDR2 FRNRAP. The CDR3 has 15 residues. The CDR3 DNA reads as TGTGCTAGTGGTCTCCACAGGGATCTAAACACTGAAGCTTTCTTT. Translation gives CASGLHRDLNTEAFF.

Only a few counts were recorded for this clonotype. The chain combines TRBV5-5 with TRBJ2-7, with TRBD2 matching over 9 bases. Germline CDR1 reads SGHKS; CDR2 reads YYEKEE (reference sequence). After removal of 4 bases from V and 1 base from J, the junction contained 6 bases not matched to a gene. This CDR3 spans 15 amino acids. Here the CDR3 DNA reads TGTGCCAGCAGCCGCGGGGGGGTCGGGTCCTACGAGCAGTACGTC. The encoded protein is CASSRGGVGSYEQYV.